The entry that follows covers one T cell receptor (beta chain) sequence. Its matching antigen is unknown. With the Oncomine TCR Beta short-read assay, DNA from cultured CD4+ T cells was sequenced. Genomic DNA from cultured CD4+ T cells was extracted. In TCRdb, the PCR reads were re-called with MiXCR into one record per CDR3 protein. The repertoire includes 8,500 to 9,500 distinct CDR3 sequences, around two fifths of them detected once, and roughly 26% sits in the top ten. The sample belongs to a study of vaccination and CD4 T cells after COVID-19. Overall study: Participants got two doses of BNT162b2 or mRNA-1273 vaccine.

The CDR3 extends over 14 amino acids. Germline V lookup: CDR1 SGHRS, CDR2 YFSETQ. Trimming at V came to 2 bases and at J to 6 bases, leaving 7 bases not matched to a gene. Treatment reported: approximately nine-day PBMC culture with coronavirus spike peptide pools or control peptides (ViraFEST assay). Gathering of the CD4+ T cells, from the unexposed donor, took place before the COVID-19 pandemic (2011-2018). Peptide pool stimulation in ViraFEST expanded antigen-specific T cells, whose TCRs were then sequenced. Cells permitting, SARS-CoV-2 S/N and four cold-coronavirus spikes were tested on unexposed-donor CD4+ T cells. Study-wide results and caveats: SARS-CoV-2-reactive clonotypes showed a nonsignificant median rise from roughly 21 to 40.

This sequence joins TRBV5-1 and TRBJ1-2; TRBD1 aligns across 7 bases. The receptor's source is a human donor in good health. Sequences were obtained from CD4+ T cells from blood, cultured in vitro. The CDR3 sequence is CASSLGTAKDGYTF. Written as DNA, the CDR3 is TGCGCCAGCAGCTTAGGGACAGCGAAAGATGGCTACACCTTC.